These 25 T cell receptor beta chains originate from one sample sequenced in a study of molecular identifiers for immune sequencing clone quantification (dated by TCRdb to the late 2010s). Libraries were prepared through PCR. The reads were generated on an Illumina HiSeq 4000. TCRdb redid the processing of the public reads, applying fastp at Q25 and MiXCR, and retained in-frame beta chains. Rows with a matching CDR3 protein are joined into one entry that keeps the most common DNA and genes. For this sample there are about 320,000 distinct CDR3 sequences; 20% to 25% appear just once. The top ten clonotypes cover 0.81% of the sample. The sample was naive CD8+ T cells from blood, with Jurkat cell RNA spiked in. In the paper's terms, the cell subset or site label means: FACS-sorted CD8+CD4-CCR7+CD45RA+ naive T cells. The receptors here all came from a human donor in good health. Some libraries in this study had Jurkat cell RNA spiked in.

As for this clonotype: Its ends do not fully match the called genes, so a read error is possible. The V and J genes are TRBV5-3 and TRBJ2-7; 9 bases line up with TRBD2. TRBV5-3 is treated as an ORF (open reading frame) with a function not yet certain. The CDR3 consists of 14 residues. CDR3 bases: TGTGCCAGCAGCTCGCCTAGCGGGACTAGCGAGCAGTACTTC. Protein product: CASSSPSGTSEQYF.

In its sample, this clonotype was seen many times. This chain connects TRBV15 to TRBJ2-3, with unresolved D. V shed 0 bases and J shed 0 bases, with 10 bases lying between them. This CDR3 comprises 16 residues. Germline V gene lookup returns CDR1 LNHNV and CDR2 YYDKDF (reference sequence). CDR3 DNA sequence: TGTGCCACCAGCAGAGATTACACCCATAGCACAGATACGCAGTATTTT. Translated, it gives CATSRDYTHSTDTQYF.

This clonotype was observed many times. V is TRBV7-9 and J is TRBJ1-2; D is uncertain. This CDR3 contains 15 residues. Per the germline V gene, CDR1 is SEHNR and CDR2 is FQNEAQ (reference sequence). Trimming removed 5 bases at V and 6 bases at J, with 19 bases between. This chain's CDR3 is CASSPSSVRSHGYTF. CDR3 sequence (DNA): TGTGCCAGCAGCCCATCGTCGGTTCGGTCTCATGGCTACACCTTC.

This clonotype was counted at least ten times. The V gene is TRBV7-2, the J gene TRBJ1-2; perhaps TRBD1 as D (6 bases). The germline gives CDR1 SGHTA, CDR2 FQGNSA. The length of the CDR3 is 13 residues. V was pared by 5 bases and J by 4 bases, with 11 bases between. The CDR3: CASSKGGAYGYTF. The DNA for the CDR3 is TGTGCCAGCAGCAAAGGGGGTGCCTATGGCTACACCTTC.

The chain recombines TRBV20-1 with TRBJ2-7; TRBD1 or TRBD2 may be the D gene (5 bases each). From germline, CDR1 is DFQATT and CDR2 SNEGSKA (reference sequence). V was cut by 5 bases and J by 0 bases, with 14 bases left in between. The CDR3 covers 14 residues. The CDR3 here is CSAGALAPSYEQYF. CDR3 bases: TGCAGTGCTGGGGCTCTAGCCCCCTCCTACGAGCAGTACTTC.

V and J are TRBV27 and TRBJ2-7; D possibly corresponds to TRBD2 (6 bases). V was pared by 2 bases and J by 3 bases, with 17 bases between. CDR3 size: 16 residues. Germline V lookup: CDR1 MNHEY, CDR2 SMNVEV (reference sequence). CDR3 loop: CASSLIGGSTVYEQYF. The CDR3 DNA follows: TGTGCCAGCAGTTTAATAGGAGGGAGTACAGTCTACGAGCAGTACTTC.

On this clonotype: Since a much larger clone is just one base distant, this may be a read error. The conserved phenylalanine or tryptophan is not found at the CDR3 terminus, so this likely reflects a read error. The gene calls are TRBV4-3 and TRBJ2-7; no firm D call. V was trimmed by 1 base and J by 3 bases, leaving 13 bases between them. Germline V gene data show CDR1 as LGHNA and CDR2 as YSLEER. The CDR3 totals 15 residues. CDR3 sequence: CASSQARQAHYEQYI. DNA for the CDR3: TGCGCCAGCAGCCAAGCGCGCCAGGCGCACTACGAGCAGTACATC.

This clonotype was picked up many times. The chain couples TRBV6-1 to TRBJ2-3; 7 bases match TRBD2. The CDR3 has 17 residues. Germline V gene sequence: CDR1 MNHNS, CDR2 SASEGT. V lost 4 bases, J lost 4 bases, and 14 bases stayed unmatched. The CDR3 reads CASSARGEASGPDTQYF. CDR3 DNA: TGTGCCAGCAGTGCCCGAGGGGAGGCTAGCGGTCCAGATACGCAGTATTTT.

This clonotype was observed many times. The genes are TRBV12-5 and TRBJ2-5; D not certain. Germline V lookup: CDR1 LGHNT, CDR2 FRNRAP. The length of the CDR3 is 12 residues. V dropped 6 bases and J dropped 3 bases, with 8 bases sitting between them. CDR3 sequence: CASGRTEETQYF. In DNA form, the CDR3 reads TGTGCTAGTGGCCGGACGGAAGAGACCCAGTACTTC.

This clonotype was seen at least ten times. The CDR3 loop reads CASSLVGYQQETQYF. As DNA, the CDR3 is TGTGCCAGCAGCCTCGTCGGGTACCAACAAGAGACCCAGTACTTC. The chain carries TRBV28 and TRBJ2-5; no reliable D call. The CDR3 has 15 amino acids. V was pared by 6 bases and J by 2 bases, with 16 bases between. The germline V gene encodes CDR1 MDHEN and CDR2 SYDVKM.

This clonotype was counted ten times or more. The chain links TRBV13 to TRBJ2-2; no clear D. The V gene's germline CDR1 is PRHDT and CDR2 FYEKMQ (reference sequence). CDR3 size: 16 residues. V was shortened by 2 bases and J by 5 bases, with 15 bases between the two germline ends. DNA for the CDR3: TGTGCCAGCAGCTTACGTGGGGAAACCCTAACCGGGGAGCTGTTTTTT. As protein: CASSLRGETLTGELFF.

Ten or more counts support this clonotype. The V and J genes are TRBV4-3 and TRBJ2-7; 7 bases match TRBD2. The germline gives CDR1 LGHNA, CDR2 YSLEER. The J segment lost 3 bases and the V segment lost 3 bases, leaving 8 bases of the junction unmatched. The CDR3 loop spans 15 amino acids. The chain's CDR3 is CASSQSGGGDYEQYF. CDR3 nucleotide sequence: TGCGCCAGCAGCCAGTCCGGCGGGGGTGACTACGAGCAGTACTTC.

The DNA for the CDR3 is TGTGCCAGCAGCCCTGGGACTAGCGGGAGGGAACGCCCCTACAATGAGCAGTTCTTC. This translates into CASSPGTSGRERPYNEQFF. This chain links TRBV7-9 with TRBJ2-1, with 16 bases aligning to TRBD2. The CDR3 is 19 residues long. J lost 2 bases, V lost 5 bases, and 9 bases had no gene match. The V gene's germline CDR1 is SEHNR and CDR2 FQNEAQ (reference sequence).

The table lists this clonotype with many counts. V and J are TRBV7-3 and TRBJ2-1; no reliable D call. The germline V gene encodes CDR1 SGHTA and CDR2 FQGTGA. The CDR3 sequence is 12 residues long. Trimming removed 5 bases at V and 14 bases at J, with 16 bases between. Here the CDR3 reads CASSPGQGFKFF. CDR3 nucleotide sequence: TGTGCCAGCAGCCCCGGCCAAGGGTTTAAGTTCTTC.

This clonotype was observed at least ten times. CDR3 protein: CASSQVTNREVGSTEAFF. DNA for the CDR3: TGCGCCAGCAGCCAAGTGACAAACAGGGAGGTGGGTAGCACTGAAGCTTTCTTT. The chain is built from TRBV4-1 and TRBJ1-1; possible D gene TRBD1, 6 bases. V dropped 1 base and J dropped 4 bases, with 22 bases sitting between them. There are 18 residues in the CDR3. CDR1 and CDR2 (germline): MGHRA, YSYEKL.

This clonotype was seen many times. The chain uses TRBV19 and TRBJ1-5; D possibly corresponds to TRBD1 (5 bases). CDR3 length: 16 amino acids. Trimming pared 3 bases from V and 3 bases from J, leaving 15 bases between. Germline assignment: CDR1 LNHDA and CDR2 SQIVND (reference sequence). The CDR3 loop is CASSILFGGDNQPQHF. The DNA of the CDR3 is TGTGCCAGTAGTATTCTGTTCGGGGGGGACAATCAGCCCCAGCATTTT.

As regards this clonotype: A much more abundant neighbour one base away suggests this may be a read error. The chain is built from TRBV7-9 and TRBJ1-1; no definite D call. Germline values: CDR1 SEHNR, CDR2 FQNEAQ (reference sequence). Trimming took off 5 bases at V and 6 bases at J, with 10 bases between the two ends. The CDR3 is made up of 12 amino acids. The CDR3 DNA reads as TGTGCCAGCAGCGTAGATAACTCTGAAGCTTTCTTT. Amino acid sequence: CASSVDNSEAFF.

Turning to this clonotype: Given a much more abundant clone one base away, this may be a read error. The rearrangement joins TRBV7-8 to TRBJ2-2; 7 bases fit TRBD2. The germline gives CDR1 SGHVS, CDR2 FQNEAQ. CDR3 size: 13 residues. DNA for the CDR3: TGTGCCAGCAGCCCAGGTTCAAGCGGGGAGCTGCTTTTT. Translation gives CASSPGSSGELLF.

This chain uses TRBV6-6 with TRBJ2-7, with D uncertain. Trimming left V 0 bases short and J 6 bases short, with 9 bases between. Looked up from germline, CDR1 is MNHNY and CDR2 is SVGAGI (reference sequence). The CDR3 length is 13 residues. The CDR3 region is CASSYSPRAEQYF. For the CDR3, the DNA is TGTGCCAGCAGTTACTCCCCACGGGCCGAGCAGTACTTC.

This clonotype showed up many times. The chain links TRBV2 to TRBJ2-5; D may be TRBD1 (6 bases). CDR3 length: 13 amino acids. The V gene's germline CDR1 is SNHLY and CDR2 FYNNEI. V gave up 6 bases and J gave up 4 bases, with 12 bases separating them. In DNA form, the CDR3 reads TGTGCCAGCAGCGAATTGGGGGCAGAGACCCAGTACTTC. Its translation: CASSELGAETQYF.

Many counts were recorded for this clonotype. The chain is built from TRBV2 and TRBJ2-7; TRBD1 matches 9 bases. The CDR3 spans 14 residues. Looked up from germline, CDR1 is SNHLY and CDR2 is FYNNEI. Trimming cost V 1 base and J 3 bases; bases outside gene matches: 1. CDR3 nucleotide sequence: TGTGCCAGCAGTGAAGGGGACAGGGTCTACGAGCAGTACTTC. It translates to CASSEGDRVYEQYF.

The V and J genes are TRBV19 and TRBJ1-5; the D gene is possibly TRBD1 (6 bases). The CDR3 is 15 amino acids. CDR1 is LNHDA, CDR2 SQIVND, per germline (reference sequence). V was clipped by 8 bases and J by 9 bases, with 23 bases between them. CDR3 nucleotide sequence: TGTGCCAGTCATACTCAGGGGTCTGGGGTAGGGCCCCAGCATTTT. Its translation: CASHTQGSGVGPQHF. The whole variable domain, filled in from reference TRBV19 and TRBJ1-5, reads DGGITQSPKYLFRKEGQNVTLSCEQNLNHDAMYWYRQDPGQGLRLIYYSQIVNDFQKGDIAEGYSVSREKKESFPLTVTSAQKNPTAFYLCASHTQGSGVGPQHFGDGTRLSIL.

The sample holds many counts of this clonotype. The chain employs TRBV6-6 and TRBJ2-5; D is undetermined. This CDR3 comprises 12 residues. V gave up 6 bases and J gave up 1 base, with 6 bases separating them. Germline lookup yields CDR1 MNHNY and CDR2 SVGAGI (reference sequence). The CDR3 region is CASRGLQETQYF. CDR3 coding DNA: TGTGCCAGCAGGGGTCTCCAAGAGACCCAGTACTTC.

This clonotype appeared many times. The V and J genes are TRBV7-9 and TRBJ1-1, with a tentative D call TRBD1 (5 bases). Germline V lookup: CDR1 SEHNR, CDR2 FQNEAQ (reference sequence). This CDR3 has 14 residues. Trimming removed 1 base from V and 5 bases from J, with 11 bases in between. CDR3 bases: TGTGCCAGCAGCTTAGAAGGGGTATGGACTGAAGCTTTCTTT. This gives the protein CASSLEGVWTEAFF.

Only a few counts were recorded for this clonotype. This sequence joins TRBV7-8 and TRBJ1-1; TRBD1 agrees at 7 bases. V gave up 4 bases and J gave up 4 bases; unmatched junction bases: 15. This CDR3 region has 17 residues. CDR1 SGHVS and CDR2 FQNEAQ come from the germline V gene. DNA of the CDR3: TGTGCCAGCAGCTCCTTGGGGAGGGGGCTTGGGATCACTGAAGCTTTCTTT. Translated, it gives CASSSLGRGLGITEAFF.